This T cell receptor (beta chain) was captured by sequencing in a study of persistence of HIV-infected CD4 T cells. This clone was observed a single time. Its antigen remains unidentified. The libraries were made with immunoSEQ version 4 in survey mode. The method was immunoSEQ multiplex PCR; TCRdb's version includes in-frame clones alone and lacks a portion of them. Of some 45,000 clones listed, approximately 90% are singletons. V lost 7 bases, J lost 4 bases, and 10 bases lay in between. Germline values: CDR1 LNHDA, CDR2 SQIVND (reference sequence). The CDR3 length is 13 residues. Anti-CD3/anti-CD28 beads served as a nonspecific positive control stimulus. CD4+ T cells upregulating both CD40 ligand and CD69 were sorted as responding cells.

This chain links TRBV19 with TRBJ2-2; D may be TRBD1 (6 bases). This specimen consisted of CD4+ T cells sorted from PBMCs after 18-hour stimulation, obtained from a patient who received antiretroviral therapy. The sequence was obtained from an adult woman with HIV who was CMV-seropositive. The CDR3 DNA sequence: TGTGCCAGTAATCTCAGGGGCACCGGGGAGCTGTTTTTT. It codes for CASNLRGTGELFF.